A selection of T cell receptor beta chains follows, all from one sample in a study of response to subunit inactivated influenza vaccine. MiXCR was run by TCRdb on the RT-PCR reads, yielding one entry per CDR3 protein. The sample records hundreds of thousands of distinct CDR3 sequences, more than 11% being singletons. The sample was PBMCs from blood, taken 14 days before vaccination. These TCRs come from a man aged 50 or older who received an inactivated influenza vaccine. Each CDR3 is given with its conserved first and last residue. A D gene is named only where the DNA matches it firmly. Not all rows give a size; the values are once, few, many and, for expanded clones, a class.

-,-,TRBJ2-4,TRBV29-1,TGCAGCGTTGAACTGCACTCTGAAAACATTCAGTACTTC,CSVELHSENIQYF
-,-,TRBJ2-1,TRBV12-3/TRBV12-4,TGTGCCAGCAGCCTTCTAGCTCAAACCTACAATGAGCAGTTCTTC,CASSLLAQTYNEQFF
-,few,TRBJ2-2,TRBV7-2,TGTGCCAGCAGCTTATTGTATACAAGGGTTAACGGGGAGCTGTTTTTT,CASSLLYTRVNGELFF
TRBD1,many,TRBJ1-6,TRBV12-3/TRBV12-4,TGTGCCAGCAGTTCCTCAGGGGGCCGGAATTCACCCCTCCACTTT,CASSSSGGRNSPLHF
-,many,TRBJ2-5,TRBV5-1,TGCGCCAGCAGCTTGTCGGCGGGGCAAGAGACCCAGTACTTC,CASSLSAGQETQYF
TRBD1,few,TRBJ2-2,TRBV24-1,TGTGCCACCAGTGGCCCGGGACAGGGGAACACCGGGGAGCTGTTTTTT,CATSGPGQGNTGELFF
TRBD1,-,TRBJ2-7,TRBV6-2/TRBV6-3,TGTGCCAGCAGGTATGGGACAGGGGGATCCTACGAGCAGTACTTC,CASRYGTGGSYEQYF
TRBD2,-,TRBJ2-5,TRBV5-1,TGCGCCAGCAGCCCGGGTGCGGGGGGAGGTGAGACCCAGTACTTC,CASSPGAGGGETQYF
TRBD2,-,TRBJ2-1,TRBV7-6,TGTGCCAGCAGCTTAGTAGCCAGCGGGGACCTCTCCTACAATGAGCAGTTCTTC,CASSLVASGDLSYNEQFF
-,-,TRBJ2-7,TRBV12-3/TRBV12-4,TGTGCCAGCAGTTTAGCCCCGGCAGCCTCCTACGAGCAGTACTTC,CASSLAPAASYEQYF
TRBD1,-,TRBJ2-7,TRBV9,TGTGCCAGCAGCCAGGACGACAGGGGCTACGAGCAGTACTTC,CASSQDDRGYEQYF
-,-,TRBJ2-7,TRBV6-5,TGTGCCAGCAGTTACTTCTTCGGCCGGGTGGGAACCCCCTACGAGCAGTACTTC,CASSYFFGRVGTPYEQYF
TRBD2,many,TRBJ2-3,TRBV15,TGTGCCACCAGCAGAGAGAAGCGGGGGGTTACAGATACGCAGTATTTT,CATSREKRGVTDTQYF
TRBD2,few,TRBJ2-1,TRBV10-3,TGTGCCATCAGCACTAGCGGGAGTTACAATGAGCAGTTCTTC,CAISTSGSYNEQFF
-,-,TRBJ1-2,TRBV6-2/TRBV6-3,TGTGCCAGCAGCCGAACCCGGCCTGCTTACGAGGGTGGCTACACCTTC,CASSRTRPAYEGGYTF
TRBD1,few,TRBJ2-2,TRBV6-1,TGTGCCAGCAGTCCAGGGGGAATGGTCGGGGAGCTGTTTTTT,CASSPGGMVGELFF
TRBD2,-,TRBJ2-7,TRBV20-1,TGCAGTGCTATTTATCCGGGAAGCGGGGGAGCCGAGCAGTACTTC,CSAIYPGSGGAEQYF
TRBD1,-,TRBJ1-3,TRBV5-1,TGCGCCAGCAGCGCCGGGACAGGTGGAAACACCATATATTTT,CASSAGTGGNTIYF
TRBD2,-,TRBJ2-1,TRBV5-1,TGCGCCAGCAGGGGGGGGACTAGAGTTGAGCAGTTCTTC,CASRGGTRVEQFF
-,-,TRBJ2-2,TRBV18,TGTGCCAGCTCACCGCCGGGAAGAAACACCGGGGAGCTGTTTTTT,CASSPPGRNTGELFF
-,-,TRBJ2-5,TRBV7-8,TGTGCCAGCAGCCTATCTTTTCGGAGAGAGACCCAGTACTTC,CASSLSFRRETQYF
-,few,TRBJ2-7,TRBV4-2,TGTGCCAGCAGCCAAGATCTCACAGGGACCTCCTACGAGCAGTACTTC,CASSQDLTGTSYEQYF
TRBD2,-,TRBJ2-1,TRBV4-1,TGCGCCAGCAGCACGCAAGCGGGGGTACACAATGAGCAGTTCTTC,CASSTQAGVHNEQFF
TRBD2,-,TRBJ2-1,TRBV10-1,TGCGCCAGCAGTAGTGTAGCGGGGGCCTACAATGAGCAGTTCTTC,CASSSVAGAYNEQFF
TRBD1,few,TRBJ2-3,TRBV20-1,TGCAGTGCTAGCGGGACAGGGAGTCTAGATACGCAGTATTTT,CSASGTGSLDTQYF
-,-,TRBJ2-7,TRBV6-2/TRBV6-3,TGTGCCAGCAGAACTCTGCTCTACGAGCAGTACTTC,CASRTLLYEQYF
-,-,TRBJ2-5,TRBV9,TGTGCCAGCAGCTCGAGGGGGGTCAACCAAGAGACCCAGTACTTC,CASSSRGVNQETQYF
-,-,TRBJ1-6,TRBV4-1,TGCGCCAGCAGCCAAGATTTCCTCTATAATTCACCCCTCCACTTT,CASSQDFLYNSPLHF
TRBD1,-,TRBJ2-2,TRBV20-1,TGCAGTGCCGCACAGGGGGACACCGGGGAGCTGTTTTTT,CSAAQGDTGELFF
TRBD1,-,TRBJ1-2,TRBV20-1,TGCAGTGCTGGAGGGGGCCCTTGGGGCTACACCTTC,CSAGGGPWGYTF
-,-,TRBJ2-3,TRBV6-6,TGTGCCAGCAGTTACTCGATGGATACGCAGTATTTT,CASSYSMDTQYF